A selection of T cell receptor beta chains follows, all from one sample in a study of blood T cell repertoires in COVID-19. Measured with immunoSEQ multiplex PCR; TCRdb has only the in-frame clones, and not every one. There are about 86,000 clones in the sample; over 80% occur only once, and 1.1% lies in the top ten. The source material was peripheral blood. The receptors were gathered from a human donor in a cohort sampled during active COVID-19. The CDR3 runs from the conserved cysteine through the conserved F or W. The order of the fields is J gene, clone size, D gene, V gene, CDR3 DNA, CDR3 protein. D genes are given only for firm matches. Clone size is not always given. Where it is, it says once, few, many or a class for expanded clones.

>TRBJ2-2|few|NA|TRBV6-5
TGTGCCAGCAGTCCGGGCCAAACGGGGACCGGGGAGCTGTTTTTT
CASSPGQTGTGELFF
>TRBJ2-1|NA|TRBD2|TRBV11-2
TGTGCCAGCAGCTTAGGTTACATAGCGGGAGCGCAATTAGAGCAGTTCTTC
CASSLGYIAGAQLEQFF
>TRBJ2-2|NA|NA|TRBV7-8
TGTGCCAGCAGCTTAGAGGCGGAGGGCCGAACCGGGGAGCTGTTTTTT
CASSLEAEGRTGELFF
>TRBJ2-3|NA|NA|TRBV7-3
TGTGCCAGCAGCTCCATACAGGGAGTTACGCAGTATTTT
CASSSIQGVTQYF
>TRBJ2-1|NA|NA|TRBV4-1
TGCGCCAGCAGCCAAGATGACCGGCGGGGATTCTACAATGAGCAGTTCTTC
CASSQDDRRGFYNEQFF
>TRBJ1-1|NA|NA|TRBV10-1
TGCGCCAGCAGTGAGTCGGGAGGGGGGACTGAAGCTTTCTTT
CASSESGGGTEAFF
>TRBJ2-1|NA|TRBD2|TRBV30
TGTGCCTGGAGCTTGGGACTAGCGGGAGTCAATGAGCAGTTCTTC
CAWSLGLAGVNEQFF
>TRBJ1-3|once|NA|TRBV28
TGTGCCAGCAGTTTCCGGGGATCTGGAAACACCATATATTTT
CASSFRGSGNTIYF
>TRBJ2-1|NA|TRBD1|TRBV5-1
TGCGCCAGCAGCTTGACAGGGGACCGAAATGAGCAGTTCTTC
CASSLTGDRNEQFF
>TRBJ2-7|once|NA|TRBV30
TGTGCCTGGAGTTCGGGGGTTTACCACGAGCAGTACTTC
CAWSSGVYHEQYF
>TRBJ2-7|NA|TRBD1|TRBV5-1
TGCGCCAGCAGTTCGCGCGGGGGTGGACAGGGGGGCCACGAGCAGTACTTC
CASSSRGGGQGGHEQYF
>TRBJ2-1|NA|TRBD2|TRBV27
TGTGCCAGCAGCCTGACTAGCGGGGGACCCTCCTACAATGAGCAGTTCTTC
CASSLTSGGPSYNEQFF
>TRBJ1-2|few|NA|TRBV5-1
TGCGCCAGCAGCTCCACCCTAGATAACTATGGCTACACCTTC
CASSSTLDNYGYTF
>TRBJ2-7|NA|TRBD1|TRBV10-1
TGCGCCAGTTCCGACTATACCGGGACAGGGGCCTACGAGCAGTACTTC
CASSDYTGTGAYEQYF
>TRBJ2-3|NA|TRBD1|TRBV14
TGTGCCAGCAGCCACCCCGGACAGGGAAGAGATACGCAGTATTTT
CASSHPGQGRDTQYF
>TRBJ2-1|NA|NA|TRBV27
TGTGCCAGCAGTTTAAGGGAGACAGGCTACAATGAGCAGTTCTTC
CASSLRETGYNEQFF
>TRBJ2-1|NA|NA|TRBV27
TGTGCCAGCAGTTTAAGCCCGAATGAGCAGTTCTTC
CASSLSPNEQFF
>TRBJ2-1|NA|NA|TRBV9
TGTGCCAGCAGCGTGGATAGCGTTTCCTACAATGAGCAGTTCTTC
CASSVDSVSYNEQFF
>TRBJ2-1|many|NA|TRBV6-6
TGTGCCAGCAATGGAGGCCCCGGGAATGAGCAGTTCTTC
CASNGGPGNEQFF
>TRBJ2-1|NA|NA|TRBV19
TGTGCCAGTACCTCAGGGGGCAGCGGGGACTACAATGAGCAGTTCTTC
CASTSGGSGDYNEQFF
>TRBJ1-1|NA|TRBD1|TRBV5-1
TGCGCCAGCAGCTTCCGGACAGGGAACACTGAAGCTTTCTTT
CASSFRTGNTEAFF
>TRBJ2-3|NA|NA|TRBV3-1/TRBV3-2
TGTGCCAGCAGCCAAGATGAGCTAGCCGTTTCCACAGATACGCAGTATTTT
CASSQDELAVSTDTQYF
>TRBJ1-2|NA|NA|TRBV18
TGTGCCAGCTCGGCTCTTGGGACACACTATGGCTACACCTTC
CASSALGTHYGYTF
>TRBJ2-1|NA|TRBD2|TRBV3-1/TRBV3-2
TGTGCCAGCAGCTATTCTAGCGGGATTTACAATGAGCAGTTCTTC
CASSYSSGIYNEQFF
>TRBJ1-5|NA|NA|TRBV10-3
TGTGCCATCAGTTCCCGACAGGATAGCAATCAGCCCCAGCATTTT
CAISSRQDSNQPQHF
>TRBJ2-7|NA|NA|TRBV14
TGTGCCAGCAGCCAAGTACGCCGCCCGCAACTAGCCTACGAGCAGTACTTC
CASSQVRRPQLAYEQYF
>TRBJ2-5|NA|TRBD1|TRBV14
TGTGCCAGCAGCCAAGAGGGCAGGGGGCTGACGGGAGAGACCCAGTACTTC
CASSQEGRGLTGETQYF
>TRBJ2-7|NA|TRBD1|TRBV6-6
TGTGCCAGCAGTTACGAGGGGACAGGGGGCTCCTACGAGCAGTACTTC
CASSYEGTGGSYEQYF
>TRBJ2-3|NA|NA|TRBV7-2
TGTGCCAGCAGCCTACAGGGACATAGCACAGATACGCAGTATTTT
CASSLQGHSTDTQYF
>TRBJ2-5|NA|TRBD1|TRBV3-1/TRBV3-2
TGTGCCAGCAGCCAAGCCGGACAGGGCGGGTGGGAGACCCAGTACTTC
CASSQAGQGGWETQYF
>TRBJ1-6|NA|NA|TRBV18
TGTGCCAGCTCACCCCAGGGTCCTGCGGATTCACCCCTCCACTTT
CASSPQGPADSPLHF
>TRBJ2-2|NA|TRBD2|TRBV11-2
TGTGCCAGCAGAGGACCTTTAGCGGGAATTCCCGGGGAGCTGTTTTTT
CASRGPLAGIPGELFF
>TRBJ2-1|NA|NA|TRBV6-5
TGTGCCAGCGTACCAGGGGCAAGCTCCTACAATGAGCAGTTCTTC
CASVPGASSYNEQFF
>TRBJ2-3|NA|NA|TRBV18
TGTGCCAGCTCAACTTCCTCCACAGATACGCAGTATTTT
CASSTSSTDTQYF
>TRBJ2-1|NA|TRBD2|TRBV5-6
TGTGCCAGCAGCCCTAGCGGGATAAACAATGAGCAGTTCTTC
CASSPSGINNEQFF
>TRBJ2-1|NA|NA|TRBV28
TGTGCCAGCAGCCTTTCAGGGTACGGCTACAATGAGCAGTTCTTC
CASSLSGYGYNEQFF
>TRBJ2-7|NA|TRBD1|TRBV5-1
TGCGCCAGCAGCTTGGCCGGAACAGGGGGCTACGAGCAGTACTTC
CASSLAGTGGYEQYF
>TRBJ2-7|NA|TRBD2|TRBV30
TGTGCCTGGGCGGAGCGGGAGAGGTACGAGCAGTACTTC
CAWAERERYEQYF
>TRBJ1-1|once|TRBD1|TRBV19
TGTGCCAGTAGTAAGGTTTCAGGGGGGATGAACACTGAAGCTTTCTTT
CASSKVSGGMNTEAFF
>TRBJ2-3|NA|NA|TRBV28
TGTGCCAGCAGCTCCAGCGGAGGCACAGATACGCAGTATTTT
CASSSSGGTDTQYF
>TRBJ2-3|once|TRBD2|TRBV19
TGTGCCAGTAGTATCGCGGGGGTTAGCACAGATACGCAGTATTTT
CASSIAGVSTDTQYF
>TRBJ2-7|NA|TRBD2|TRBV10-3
TGTGCCATCAGTGAGGGACTAGCTTACTACGAGCAGTACTTC
CAISEGLAYYEQYF
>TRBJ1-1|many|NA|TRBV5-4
TGTGCCAGCAGCTTGGGCGGAGGCGCCACTGAAGCTTTCTTT
CASSLGGGATEAFF
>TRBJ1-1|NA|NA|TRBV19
NA
CASSILARGNTEAFF
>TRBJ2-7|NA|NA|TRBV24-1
TGTGCCACCAGTGATGCTCAGGGGTACGAGCAGTACTTC
CATSDAQGYEQYF
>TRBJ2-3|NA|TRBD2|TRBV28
TGTGCCAGCAGTTCTACTAGCGGGAGGGTGCAGTATTTT
CASSSTSGRVQYF
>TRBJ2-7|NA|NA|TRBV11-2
TGTGCCAGCAGCTTAAAGACTAGTCTTACCTACGAGCAGTACTTC
CASSLKTSLTYEQYF
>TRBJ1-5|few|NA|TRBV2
TGTGCCAGCAGTGGGTCAGGGAAAGGTCAGCCCCAGCATTTT
CASSGSGKGQPQHF
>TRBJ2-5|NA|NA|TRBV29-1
TGCAGCGTAGGGACTTACTCTGGGACCCAGTACTTC
CSVGTYSGTQYF
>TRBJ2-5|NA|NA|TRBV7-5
TGTGTCAGAAGCCCGCCGTCTTTGACGCTCAGGGAGACCCAGTACTTC
CVRSPPSLTLRETQYF
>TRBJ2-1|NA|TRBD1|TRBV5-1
TGCGCCAGCAGCTCCACAGGGGGCGCGGCCTACTCCTACAATGAGCAGTTCTTC
CASSSTGGAAYSYNEQFF
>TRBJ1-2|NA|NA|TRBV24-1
TGTGCCACCAGTGATGGACAGAGCCTCTATGGCTACACCTTC
CATSDGQSLYGYTF
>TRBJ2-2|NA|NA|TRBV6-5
TGTGCCAGCAGTTACGAAGGGGTGCGGCCCGGGGAGCTGTTTTTT
CASSYEGVRPGELFF
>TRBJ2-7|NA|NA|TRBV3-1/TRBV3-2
TGTGCCAGCAGCCTAAGGGGAGAGGGGGCGGGATACGAGCAGTACTTC
CASSLRGEGAGYEQYF
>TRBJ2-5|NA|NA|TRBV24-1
TGTGCCACCAGTGATCCGGCGGCTCAAGAGACCCAGTACTTC
CATSDPAAQETQYF
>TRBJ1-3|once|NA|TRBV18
TGTGCCAGCTCACCACTTGGACAGTTCTCTGGAAACACCATATATTTT
CASSPLGQFSGNTIYF